The 12 T cell receptor beta chains given below trace back to one sample, sequenced in a study of blood T cell repertoires in COVID-19. Generated by immunoSEQ multiplex PCR, the TCRdb table keeps only in-frame clones and is missing some. The data show roughly 340,000 clones, around 91% seen once. The sample taken for sequencing was PBMCs or T cells enriched from blood (not recorded which). The source is a man younger than 30 who had recovered from COVID-19.

The V and J genes are TRBV4-2 and TRBJ1-2, with unresolved D. V was trimmed by 0 bases and J by 7 bases, leaving 15 bases between them. CDR3 length: 15 residues. The germline V gene has CDR1 LGHNA and CDR2 YNFKEQ. The CDR3 here is CASSQEAGWSGGYTF. In nucleotides, the CDR3 is TGTGCCAGCAGCCAAGAAGCTGGGTGGAGCGGTGGCTACACCTTC.

As DNA, the CDR3 is TGTGCCAGTAGTTTCAGCGGGGGGTTAAATGAGCAGTTCTTC. Translated, it gives CASSFSGGLNEQFF. This rearrangement joins TRBV19 to TRBJ2-1; 9 bases line up with TRBD2. This CDR3 has 14 amino acids. Germline V lookup: CDR1 LNHDA, CDR2 SQIVND (reference sequence). The trim removed 5 bases at V and 7 bases at J, leaving 6 bases unmatched.

V gene TRBV4-3 combines with J gene TRBJ1-1, with 7 bases lining up with TRBD1. The CDR3 is 15 amino acids. In germline, CDR1 is LGHNA, CDR2 YSLEER. The trim removed 5 bases at V and 1 base at J, leaving 7 bases unmatched. This CDR3 is CASSADTGENTEAFF. Here the CDR3 DNA reads TGCGCCAGCAGCGCAGATACAGGGGAGAACACTGAAGCTTTCTTT.

V usage is TRBV14 and J usage is TRBJ2-3; TRBD2 matches at 13 bases. V lost 3 bases and J lost 4; bases outside the gene matches: 7. The CDR3 has 17 amino acids. Germline assignment: CDR1 SGHDN and CDR2 FVKESK. DNA for the CDR3: TGTGCCAGCAGCCAGAGGACTAGCGGGAGAGGTTCAGATACGCAGTATTTT. Translating gives CASSQRTSGRGSDTQYF.

The rearrangement uses TRBV7-9 and TRBJ1-1, with D tentatively TRBD1 (6 bases). The CDR3 is 13 residues long. The germline V gene encodes CDR1 SEHNR and CDR2 FQNEAQ (reference sequence). Between the trimmed V and J ends, which lost 6 bases and 3 bases, there was a span of 11 bases. CDR3 amino acids: CASSYRVDTEAFF. In nucleotides, the CDR3 is TGTGCCAGCAGTTACAGGGTAGACACTGAAGCTTTCTTT.

The genes are TRBV10-3 and TRBJ1-1, with TRBD1 matching over 7 bases. V was clipped by 6 bases and J by 1 base; unmatched bases: 5. The CDR3 is 14 residues long. CDR1 ENHRY and CDR2 SYGVKD come from the germline V gene. The CDR3 is CAISQQGTNTEAFF. The CDR3 coding sequence is TGTGCCATCAGCCAACAGGGGACGAACACTGAAGCTTTCTTT.

The J gene is TRBJ1-1, the V gene TRBV1. TRBV1 is a documented pseudogene. This CDR3 has 13 residues. The CDR3 region is CTSPGTPNTEAFF. CDR3 coding DNA: TGCACCAGCCCCGGGACTCCGAACACTGAAGCTTTCTTT.

CDR3 nucleotides: TGTGCCAGCAGCCGCTCCCGGGTCACTGAAGCTTTCTTT. Translated: CASSRSRVTEAFF. The chain recombines TRBV3-1 (or the pseudogene TRBV3-2) with TRBJ1-1; D call uncertain. CDR3 length equals 13 residues. Trimming removed 4 bases from V and 4 bases from J, with 10 bases in between. Germline V gives CDR1 LGHDT, CDR2 YNNKEL (reference sequence).

This chain joins TRBV3-1 (or the pseudogene TRBV3-2) and TRBJ1-5; no reliable D call. Deletions cut 3 bases from V and 6 bases from J, with 15 bases between. The CDR3 runs to 15 residues. Germline V lookup: CDR1 LGHDT, CDR2 YNNKEL (reference sequence). CDR3 residues: CASSQGRGMGQPQHF. CDR3 nucleotide sequence: TGTGCCAGCAGCCAGGGCAGAGGGATGGGTCAGCCCCAGCATTTT.

The chain carries TRBV28 and TRBJ2-6; 8 nucleotides agree with TRBD1. Germline assignment: CDR1 MDHEN and CDR2 SYDVKM. V was pared by 4 bases and J by 4 bases, with 12 bases of the junction left unmatched. There are 18 residues in the CDR3. CDR3 sequence reads: CASSSTGGRPGGANVLTF. The CDR3 region has the DNA TGTGCCAGCAGTTCCACAGGGGGTCGGCCGGGAGGGGCCAACGTCCTGACTTTC.

With respect to this clone: The CDR3 end shows no conserved phenylalanine or tryptophan, and so a read error is likely. It is unclear where the CDR3 begins or ends on the DNA, so no DNA is shown, and the CDR3 is as TCRdb lists it. This chain links TRBV20-1 with TRBJ2-7; TRBD2, the table's D call, lacks a check against the DNA. Looked up from germline, CDR1 is DFQATT and CDR2 is SNEGSKA (reference sequence). The CDR3 totals 11 residues, both ends included. This CDR3 is CSARDREGGVL.

The chain joins TRBV28 to TRBJ2-5; TRBD1 might be the D (6 bases). The germline gives CDR1 MDHEN, CDR2 SYDVKM. The CDR3 runs to 15 residues. V was pared by 7 bases and J by 4 bases, with 19 bases between. The CDR3 DNA reads as TGTGCCAGCAACCTAACCCCGGGACACGTAGAGACCCAGTACTTC. As protein: CASNLTPGHVETQYF.